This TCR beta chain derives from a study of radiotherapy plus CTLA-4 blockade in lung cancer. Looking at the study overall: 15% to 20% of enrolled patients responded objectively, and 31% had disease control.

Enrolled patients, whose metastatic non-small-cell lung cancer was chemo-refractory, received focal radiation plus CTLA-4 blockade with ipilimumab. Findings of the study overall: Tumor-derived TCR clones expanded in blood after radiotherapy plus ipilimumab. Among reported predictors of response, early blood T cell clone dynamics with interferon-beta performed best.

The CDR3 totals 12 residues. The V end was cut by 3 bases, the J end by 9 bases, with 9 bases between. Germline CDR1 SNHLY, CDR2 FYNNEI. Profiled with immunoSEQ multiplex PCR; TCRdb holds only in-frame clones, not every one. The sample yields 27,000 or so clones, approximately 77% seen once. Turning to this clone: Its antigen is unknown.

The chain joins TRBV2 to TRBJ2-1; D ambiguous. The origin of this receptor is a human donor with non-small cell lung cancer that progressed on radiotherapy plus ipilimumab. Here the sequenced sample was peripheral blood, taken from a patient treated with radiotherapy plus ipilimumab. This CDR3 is CASSESASEQFF. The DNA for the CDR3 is TGTGCCAGCAGTGAGTCGGCCAGTGAGCAGTTCTTC.